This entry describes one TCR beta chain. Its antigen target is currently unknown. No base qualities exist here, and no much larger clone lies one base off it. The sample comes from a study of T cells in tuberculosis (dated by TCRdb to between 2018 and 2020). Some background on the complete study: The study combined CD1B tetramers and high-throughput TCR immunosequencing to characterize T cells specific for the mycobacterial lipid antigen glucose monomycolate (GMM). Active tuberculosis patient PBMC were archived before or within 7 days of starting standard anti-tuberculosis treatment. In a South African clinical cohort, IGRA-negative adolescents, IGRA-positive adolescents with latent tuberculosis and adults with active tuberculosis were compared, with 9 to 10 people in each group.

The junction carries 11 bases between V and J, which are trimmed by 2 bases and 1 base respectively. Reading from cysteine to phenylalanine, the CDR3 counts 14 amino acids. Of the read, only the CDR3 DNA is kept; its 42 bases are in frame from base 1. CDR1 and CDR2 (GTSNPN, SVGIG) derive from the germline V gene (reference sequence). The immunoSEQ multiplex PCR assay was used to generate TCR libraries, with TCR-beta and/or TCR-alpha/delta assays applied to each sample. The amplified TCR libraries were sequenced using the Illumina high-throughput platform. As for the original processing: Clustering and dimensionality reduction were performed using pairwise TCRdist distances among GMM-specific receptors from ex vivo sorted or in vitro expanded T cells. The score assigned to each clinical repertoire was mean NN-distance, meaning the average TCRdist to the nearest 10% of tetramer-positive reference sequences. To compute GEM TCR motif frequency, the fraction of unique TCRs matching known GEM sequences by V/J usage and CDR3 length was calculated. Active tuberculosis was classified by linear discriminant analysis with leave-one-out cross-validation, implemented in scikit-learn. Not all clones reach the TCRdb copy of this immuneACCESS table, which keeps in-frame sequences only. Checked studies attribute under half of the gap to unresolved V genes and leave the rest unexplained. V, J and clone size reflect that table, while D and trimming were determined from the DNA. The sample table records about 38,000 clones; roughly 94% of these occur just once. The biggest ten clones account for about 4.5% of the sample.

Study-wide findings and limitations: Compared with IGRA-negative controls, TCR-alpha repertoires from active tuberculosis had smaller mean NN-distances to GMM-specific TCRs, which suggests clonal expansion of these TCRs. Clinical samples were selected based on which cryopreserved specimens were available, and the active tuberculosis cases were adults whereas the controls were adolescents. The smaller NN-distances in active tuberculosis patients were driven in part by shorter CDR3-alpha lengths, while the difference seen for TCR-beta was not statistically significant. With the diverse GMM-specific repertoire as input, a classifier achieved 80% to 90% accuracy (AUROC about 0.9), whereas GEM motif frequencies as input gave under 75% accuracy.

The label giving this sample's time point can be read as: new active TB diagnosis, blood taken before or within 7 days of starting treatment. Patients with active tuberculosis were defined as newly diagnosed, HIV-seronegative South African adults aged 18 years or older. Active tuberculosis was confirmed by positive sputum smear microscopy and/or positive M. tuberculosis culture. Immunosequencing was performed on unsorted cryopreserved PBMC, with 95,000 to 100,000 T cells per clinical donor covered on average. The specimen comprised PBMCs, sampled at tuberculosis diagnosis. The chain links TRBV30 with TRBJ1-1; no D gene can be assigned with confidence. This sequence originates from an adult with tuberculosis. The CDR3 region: CAWSRGVWNTEAFF. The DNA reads TGTGCCTGGAGTCGGGGTGTCTGGAACACTGAAGCTTTCTTT. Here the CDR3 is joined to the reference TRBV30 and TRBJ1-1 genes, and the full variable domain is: SQTIHQWPATLVQPVGSPLSLECTVEGTSNPNLYWYRQAAGRGLQLLFYSVGIGQISSEVPQNLSASRPQDRQFILSSKKLLLSDSGFYLCAWSRGVWNTEAFFGQGTRLTVV.